This TCR beta chain was documented in a study of blood T cells in healthy people across ages. To note about this clonotype: No antigen is known for it.

The study, taken as a whole, reports: Per million T cells, TCR beta diversity dropped about linearly as age rose.

The use of a sample-barcoded 5' primer and a J-beta primer mix characterized a second PCR of about 7 to 12 cycles. Every single cDNA molecule received a tag from a template-switch adaptor with 12 random nucleotides. TCRdb reprocessed the 5' RACE reads with MiXCR, giving one entry per CDR3 protein. Of under 1 million distinct CDR3 sequences listed, more than 40% are singletons. The V gene's germline CDR1 is MNHNS and CDR2 SASEGT. Trimming took 2 bases from V and 1 from J; bases not matched to a gene: 10. The CDR3 runs 18 residues. The sample comprised blood. This receptor was taken from a man aged 60-69 years in good health. The genes are TRBV6-1 and TRBJ2-4; the match to TRBD1 covers 8 bases. The CDR3 sequence is CASSERTSGGAAKNIQYF. The CDR3 coding sequence is TGTGCCAGCAGTGAAAGAACTTCAGGGGGCGCGGCCAAAAACATTCAGTACTTC.